The text below deals with one T cell receptor beta chain. This specimen comes from a study of regulatory T cells in long-lasting Graves disease. For TCR beta, libraries came from iRepertoire HTBI primers and Arm-PCR of CDR3 regions. TCRdb reprocessed the multiplex PCR reads with MiXCR, giving one entry per CDR3 protein. The sample contains 500,000 to 800,000 distinct CDR3 sequences, approximately 31% of which appear only once. Deletions cut 6 bases from V and 0 bases from J, with 21 bases between. The length of the CDR3 is 19 residues. Indicated time point: persistent/refractory GD, antithyroid drugs over 5 years with positive TRAb. PBMC RNA was the source of the TCR library.

The receptor was isolated from a female donor with Graves disease. The material sequenced was peripheral blood mononuclear cells (PBMCs), taken when the disease was refractory, from a patient treated with antithyroid drugs. The V gene is TRBV12-3 or TRBV12-4, the J gene TRBJ2-6; a possible D gene is TRBD2 (5 bases). CDR3 nucleotides: TGTGCCAGCAGCCCCCCGGGGTCACAGACCTTCTCTGGGGCCAACGTCCTGACTTTC. Amino acids: CASSPPGSQTFSGANVLTF.